This TCR beta chain was sequenced during a study of T-cell memory formation after mild COVID-19. General study points: Largely, contracting CD4+ clones fell within CM and EM, and contracting CD8+ clones within EMRA. Clones shrinking from day 15 to 85 showed even CD4/CD8 mixes; later expanders tilted CD4+. Some clones that responded were present in memory (sampled pre-infection), which suggests cross-reactive memory joined.

The CDR3 sequence is 15 residues long. The J segment lost 7 bases and the V segment lost 5 bases, leaving 8 bases of the junction unmatched. A remark on this clonotype: As yet, its antigen is unknown.

TCRdb re-called the 5' RACE reads through MiXCR, storing one row per CDR3 protein. The sample lists under 550,000 distinct CDR3 sequences, about a sixth occurring once. The chain links TRBV12-3 or TRBV12-4 to TRBJ2-1, with 10 bases fitting TRBD1. Sequenced: PBMCs or a T cell subset sorted from them (not recorded which). The receptor was derived from a young man who had mild COVID-19 (a few samples of this study predate the infection). Cell type and time point are not known. The CDR3, as DNA: TGTGCCAGCAGTGTCCGGGACAGGGGAGGGAATGAGCAGTTCTTC. Translated: CASSVRDRGGNEQFF.